One sample yielded the 24 T cell receptor beta chains listed below, sequenced in a study of blood T cell repertoires in COVID-19. Sequencing was performed with immunoSEQ multiplex PCR; in TCRdb, only in-frame clones are kept and a portion is missing. The sample yields some 260,000 clones, around 88% seen once. Sequenced: PBMCs or T cells enriched from blood (not recorded which). Receptors were obtained from a man aged 35-49 years who had recovered from COVID-19.

The gene calls are TRBV7-2 and TRBJ1-2; unclear D gene. The CDR3 consists of 14 residues. V shed 5 bases and J shed 2 bases, with 12 bases lying between them. Germline assignment: CDR1 SGHTA and CDR2 FQGNSA. CDR3 in amino acids: CASSPTTPNYGYTF. The CDR3 DNA sequence: TGTGCCAGCAGCCCCACGACACCCAACTATGGCTACACCTTC.

The rearrangement uses TRBV3-1 (or the pseudogene TRBV3-2) and TRBJ2-3; 9 bases are a match to TRBD2. J lost 0 bases, V lost 4 bases, and 11 bases had no gene match. The germline CDR1 and CDR2 sequences are LGHDT and YNNKEL (reference sequence). This CDR3 comprises 18 residues. CDR3: CASSRGSGGRFSTDTQYF. The CDR3 region has the DNA TGTGCCAGCAGCCGCGGAAGCGGGGGGAGATTTAGCACAGATACGCAGTATTTT.

The rearrangement joins TRBV5-1 to TRBJ2-1; 12 nucleotides match TRBD1. V lost 4 bases to trimming and J lost 8 bases; unmatched junction nucleotides: 7. Germline V lookup: CDR1 SGHRS, CDR2 YFSETQ. This CDR3 spans 15 amino acids. The DNA for the CDR3 is TGCGCCAGCAGCCCCGGGACAGGGGGCTCTGATGAGCAGTTCTTC. This translates into CASSPGTGGSDEQFF. Drawing the rest from reference TRBV5-1 and TRBJ2-1, the complete variable domain is KAGVTQTPRYLIKTRGQQVTLSCSPISGHRSVSWYQQTPGQGLQFLFEYFSETQRNKGNFPGRFSGRQFSNSRSEMNVSTLELGDSALYLCASSPGTGGSDEQFFGPGTRLTVL.

Note on this clone: The junction departs from the called germline gene at one end, perhaps through a read error. V gene TRBV19 combines with J gene TRBJ1-5; no clear D gene. Germline CDR1 LNHDA, CDR2 SQIVND (reference sequence). The CDR3 runs to 17 residues. CDR3 sequence reads: CASSTSPATARHQSQHF. The CDR3 region has the DNA TGTGCCAGTAGTACCTCCCCAGCGACCGCCCGCCATCAGTCCCAGCATTTT.

This chain links TRBV2 with TRBJ1-2; TRBD1 aligns across 12 bases. CDR3 length: 19 amino acids. Germline V gene lookup returns CDR1 SNHLY and CDR2 FYNNEI. The V gene end was trimmed by 3 bases and the J gene end by 4 bases; junction bases not matched to a gene: 15. CDR3 DNA sequence: TGTGCCAGCAGTGATGACTTTCCGGGACAGGGGGCCTTCCTCTATGGCTACACCTTC. This codes for CASSDDFPGQGAFLYGYTF. Based on the CDR3 plus reference TRBV2 and TRBJ1-2, the full variable domain is EPEVTQTPSHQVTQMGQEVILRCVPISNHLYFYWYRQILGQKVEFLVSFYNNEISEKSEIFDDQFSVERPDGSNFTLKIRSTKLEDSAMYFCASSDDFPGQGAFLYGYTFGSGTRLTVV.

DNA for the CDR3: TGTGCCAGCAGCCGCTCCACCACGACAGGGATCACTGAAGCTTTCTTT. It specifies CASSRSTTTGITEAFF. The chain carries TRBV13 and TRBJ1-1, with 7 bases that match TRBD1. V lost 5 bases and J lost 4; bases outside the gene matches: 13. The germline CDR1 and CDR2 sequences are PRHDT and FYEKMQ (reference sequence). This CDR3 has 16 amino acids.

This clone was seen a single time. The rearrangement links TRBV7-2 to TRBJ2-3, with TRBD2 identical over 12 bases. CDR3 length equals 19 residues. Trimming removed 2 bases from V and 5 bases from J; junction bases left unmatched: 14. The germline V gene encodes CDR1 SGHTA and CDR2 FQGNSA. For the CDR3, the DNA is TGTGCCAGCAGCTTACAACCGCCAAGACTAGCGGGAGTTCGAGATACGCAGTATTTT. Translation gives CASSLQPPRLAGVRDTQYF. The whole variable domain, filled in from reference TRBV7-2 and TRBJ2-3, reads GAGVSQSPSNKVTEKGKDVELRCDPISGHTALYWYRQSLGQGLEFLIYFQGNSAPDKSGLPSDRFSAERTGGSVSTLTIQRTQQEDSAVYLCASSLQPPRLAGVRDTQYFGPGTRLTVL.

This chain joins TRBV7-7 and TRBJ2-6, with D possibly TRBD1 on 6 matching bases. V was trimmed by 5 bases and J by 0 bases, leaving 17 bases between them. Germline V gives CDR1 SSHAT, CDR2 FNYEAQ (reference sequence). This CDR3 is 18 amino acids long. The CDR3, as DNA: TGTGCCAGCAGCCCGGTACAGGGACAAAACTCTGGGGCCAACGTCCTGACTTTC. Translation: CASSPVQGQNSGANVLTF. Together with reference TRBV7-7 and TRBJ2-6, the CDR3 gives the full variable domain: GAGVSQSPRYKVTKRGQDVTLRCDPISSHATLYWYQQALGQGPEFLTYFNYEAQPDKSGLPSDRFSAERPEGSISTLTIQRTEQRDSAMYRCASSPVQGQNSGANVLTFGAGSRLTVL.

This chain links TRBV18 with TRBJ2-5, with TRBD2 matching over 8 bases. Trimming cost V 6 bases and J 2 bases; bases outside gene matches: 8. The length of the CDR3 is 15 residues. Germline assignment: CDR1 KGHSH and CDR2 LQKENI. CDR3 sequence (DNA): TGTGCCAGCTCCCCTGGAACTAGCGGACAAGAGACCCAGTACTTC. Protein product: CASSPGTSGQETQYF.

This clone has only one observation. A read error may produce the germline difference seen at one junction end. The rearrangement uses TRBV7-7 and TRBJ1-4, with a possible D match to TRBD1 (5 bases). The CDR3 is made up of 14 amino acids. CDR1 and CDR2 (germline): SSHAT, FNYEAQ (reference sequence). The CDR3 region is CASSPGGSNEKLFF. The CDR3 DNA reads TGTGCTAGCAGCCCGGGGGGGTCTAATGAAAAACTGTTTTTT.

The J gene is TRBJ1-2, the V gene TRBV18, with TRBD1 as a possible D gene (5 bases). V was cut by 3 bases and J by 7 bases, with 15 bases left in between. The germline gives CDR1 KGHSH, CDR2 LQKENI. This CDR3 spans 14 amino acids. Here the CDR3 reads CASSPGTGEGGYTF. CDR3 bases: TGTGCCAGCTCACCCGGAACGGGGGAGGGTGGCTACACCTTC.

V usage is TRBV6-5 and J usage is TRBJ1-1, with 7 nucleotides matching TRBD1. The V gene's germline CDR1 is MNHEY and CDR2 SVGAGI. J was trimmed by 4 bases and V by 8 bases; bases with no gene match: 10. The CDR3 has 14 residues. The CDR3 DNA sequence: TGTGCCAGCTCAAACAGGGGCGGTAGCACTGAAGCTTTCTTT. This encodes CASSNRGGSTEAFF.

The V gene is TRBV1, the J gene TRBJ2-2; TRBD2 is the table's D call, not checked against the DNA. TRBV1 is marked as a pseudogene. CDR3 length equals 17 residues. CDR3 protein: CTSSPPETSGNTGELFF. DNA for the CDR3: TGCACCAGCAGCCCTCCCGAGACTAGCGGAAACACCGGGGAGCTGTTTTTT.

The chain has TRBV19 and TRBJ1-2, with D perhaps matching TRBD1 (6 bases). The germline V gene has CDR1 LNHDA and CDR2 SQIVND (reference sequence). V was clipped by 3 bases and J by 2 bases, with 10 bases between them. The CDR3 spans 14 residues. CDR3 coding DNA: TGTGCCAGTAGTATTCGCACAGGGAACTATGGCTACACCTTC. Protein: CASSIRTGNYGYTF.

The chain employs TRBV27 and TRBJ2-7; D ambiguous. Germline-derived CDR1 and CDR2 are MNHEY and SMNVEV (reference sequence). Trimming cost V 4 bases and J 0 bases, with 7 bases left between them. This CDR3 has 13 amino acids. The CDR3 DNA is TGTGCCAGCAGTTCAGTCAGCTCCTACGAGCAGTACTTC. Translation gives CASSSVSSYEQYF.

V and J are TRBV7-2 and TRBJ1-2; possible D gene TRBD1, 6 bases. Trimming stripped 3 bases from V and 5 bases from J, with 13 bases between. In germline, CDR1 is SGHTA, CDR2 FQGNSA. CDR3 size: 14 residues. The CDR3 bases are TGTGCCAGCAGCTTTTTAGGACAGAAATATGGCTACACCTTC. Translation: CASSFLGQKYGYTF.

Note on this clone: Other DNA sequences in this specimen translate into the identical CDR3. This sequence joins TRBV3-1 (or the pseudogene TRBV3-2) and TRBJ1-3; D gene uncertain. The CDR3 loop spans 14 amino acids. Trimming cost V 4 bases and J 4 bases, with 11 bases left between them. Germline V lookup: CDR1 LGHDT, CDR2 YNNKEL (reference sequence). As DNA, the CDR3 is TGTGCCAGCAGCCCGGGAGTAGCGGGAAACACCATATATTTT. As protein: CASSPGVAGNTIYF.

The chain joins TRBV7-6 to TRBJ2-1, with TRBD2 identical over 12 bases. With 5 bases clipped from V and 2 bases from J, the junction kept 13 bases outside the gene matches. This CDR3 comprises 19 residues. Germline V gene lookup returns CDR1 SGHVS and CDR2 FNYEAQ. CDR3 sequence reads: CASSAYPLLAGGTYNEQFF. The CDR3 region has the DNA TGTGCCAGCAGCGCATACCCCCTACTAGCGGGAGGTACCTACAATGAGCAGTTCTTC.

This clone was recorded a few times. This rearrangement joins TRBV28 to TRBJ1-5; unclear D gene. CDR3 length: 12 amino acids. The germline gives CDR1 MDHEN, CDR2 SYDVKM. V lost 2 bases and J lost 9, with 8 bases in between. The CDR3 sequence is CASSLKPGPQHF. CDR3 sequence (DNA): TGTGCCAGCAGTTTAAAGCCGGGGCCCCAGCATTTT.

On this clone: The sample has other DNA sequences that encode this CDR3 too. This rearrangement joins TRBV6-5 to TRBJ2-1, with D possibly being TRBD1 (6 bases). V lost 7 bases and J 1 base, leaving 11 bases between the germline ends. The CDR3 covers 14 residues. CDR1 is MNHEY, CDR2 SVGAGI, per germline. The CDR3: CASKMDSSYNEQFF. CDR3 bases: TGTGCCAGCAAGATGGACAGTTCCTACAATGAGCAGTTCTTC.

The rearrangement joins TRBV2 to TRBJ2-5; 7 bases align to TRBD1. Losses at the gene ends were 7 bases for V and 5 bases for J; bases not matched to a gene: 7. The CDR3 spans 13 residues. Germline loops: CDR1 SNHLY, CDR2 FYNNEI. The CDR3 sequence: CASTRDRKETQYF. The DNA for the CDR3 is TGTGCCAGCACCAGGGACAGAAAGGAGACCCAGTACTTC.

This chain links TRBV30 with TRBJ1-5, with TRBD1 as a possible D gene (5 bases). Trimming took off 5 bases at V and 4 bases at J, with 12 bases between the two ends. The CDR3 loop spans 13 amino acids. Germline CDR1 and CDR2: GTSNPN and SVGIG (reference sequence). DNA of the CDR3: TGTGCCTGGGGGCGGGACGGTAATCAGCCCCAGCATTTT. Translation: CAWGRDGNQPQHF. Full variable domain (missing parts from reference TRBV30 and TRBJ1-5): SQTIHQWPATLVQPVGSPLSLECTVEGTSNPNLYWYRQAAGRGLQLLFYSVGIGQISSEVPQNLSASRPQDRQFILSSKKLLLSDSGFYLCAWGRDGNQPQHFGDGTRLSIL.

The chain is built from TRBV27 and TRBJ1-2; D possibly corresponds to TRBD1 (6 bases). Trimming removed 0 bases at V and 8 bases at J, with 13 bases between. Germline-derived CDR1 and CDR2 are MNHEY and SMNVEV (reference sequence). This CDR3 region has 14 residues. This CDR3 reads CASSLSGQGNGYTF. CDR3 coding DNA: TGTGCCAGCAGTTTATCGGGGCAGGGGAACGGCTACACCTTC.

This clone was counted a few times. The chain has TRBV9 and TRBJ2-4; 12 bases fit TRBD2. The CDR3 loop spans 18 amino acids. V was pared by 0 bases and J by 0 bases, with 4 bases of the junction left unmatched. Germline CDR1 SGDLS, CDR2 YYNGEE. CDR3 sequence (DNA): TGTGCCAGCAGCGTAGAGGGGGGACTAGCGGGAGCCAAAAACATTCAGTACTTC. The encoded protein is CASSVEGGLAGAKNIQYF.